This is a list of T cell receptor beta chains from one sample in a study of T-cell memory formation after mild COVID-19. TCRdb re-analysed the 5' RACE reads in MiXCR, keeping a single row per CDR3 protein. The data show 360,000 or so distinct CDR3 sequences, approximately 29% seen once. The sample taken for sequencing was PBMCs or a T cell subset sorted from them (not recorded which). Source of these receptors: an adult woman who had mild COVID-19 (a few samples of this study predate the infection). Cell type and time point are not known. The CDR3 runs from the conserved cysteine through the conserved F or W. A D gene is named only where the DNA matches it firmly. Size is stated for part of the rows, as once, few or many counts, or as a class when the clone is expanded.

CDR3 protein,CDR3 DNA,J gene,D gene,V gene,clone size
CASSLGSGGVTDTQYF,TGTGCCAGCAGCTTGGGTAGCGGGGGGGTTACAGATACGCAGTATTTT,TRBJ2-3,TRBD2,TRBV7-6,NA
CASSQERQGNIQYF,TGCGCCAGCAGCCAAGAAAGACAGGGAAACATTCAGTACTTC,TRBJ2-4,TRBD1,TRBV4-3,few
CASSAGPGQAYEQYF,TGTGCCAGCAGCGCCGGACCGGGACAGGCCTACGAGCAGTACTTC,TRBJ2-7,TRBD1,TRBV9,few
CASSLTNGGPNYGYTF,TGTGCCAGCAGCCTGACCAACGGGGGCCCAAACTATGGCTACACCTTC,TRBJ1-2,NA,TRBV5-5,NA
CASSLGDSAGELFF,TGTGCTAGCAGCTTAGGGGACAGTGCCGGGGAGCTGTTTTTT,TRBJ2-2,TRBD1,TRBV7-7,NA
CASSRPGQGAPRDIQYF,TGTGCCAGCAGCCGACCGGGACAGGGGGCGCCCCGGGACATTCAGTACTTC,TRBJ2-4,TRBD1,TRBV5-6,NA
CASSRGSPQYF,TGTGCCAGCAGTAGAGGGTCCCCCCAGTACTTC,TRBJ2-5,NA,TRBV12-3/TRBV12-4,few
CASSHRSGRAVREQFF,TGTGCCAGCAGCCATCGTAGCGGGAGGGCCGTGAGGGAGCAGTTCTTC,TRBJ2-1,TRBD2,TRBV7-9,NA
CASSVDLNTEAFF,TGTGCCAGCAGCGTAGATCTGAACACTGAAGCTTTCTTT,TRBJ1-1,NA,TRBV9,NA
CASSIDRGRRGYTF,TGCGCCAGCAGCATTGACAGGGGACGACGCGGCTACACCTTC,TRBJ1-2,TRBD1,TRBV5-1,NA
CATSGERTAGETQYF,TGTGCCACCAGCGGTGAACGGACAGCGGGGGAGACCCAGTACTTC,TRBJ2-5,NA,TRBV15,NA
CASSPGLAGNSYEQYF,TGTGCCAGCAGTCCGGGACTAGCGGGTAATTCCTACGAGCAGTACTTC,TRBJ2-7,TRBD2,TRBV6-2/TRBV6-3,few
CASSFTWNPNYGYTF,TGTGCCAGCAGTTTTACGTGGAATCCGAACTATGGCTACACCTTC,TRBJ1-2,NA,TRBV12-3/TRBV12-4,NA
CASSLDRDYGYTF,TGTGCCAGCTCACTCGACAGAGACTATGGCTACACCTTC,TRBJ1-2,NA,TRBV18,many
CASSFEGEGTEAFF,TGTGCCAGCAGCTTTGAAGGGGAGGGGACTGAAGCTTTCTTT,TRBJ1-1,NA,TRBV7-3,NA
CASSQVGPGTSGNEQFF,TGCGCCAGCAGCCAAGTGGGGCCCGGGACTAGCGGCAATGAGCAGTTCTTC,TRBJ2-1,TRBD2,TRBV4-3,NA
CASSLDAMAYGYTF,TGTGCCAGCAGCTTAGACGCAATGGCGTATGGCTACACCTTC,TRBJ1-2,NA,TRBV7-9,few
CASRPGGSYNEKLFF,TGTGCCAGCAGACCCGGAGGCAGTTATAATGAAAAACTGTTTTTT,TRBJ1-4,NA,TRBV12-3/TRBV12-4,NA
CSARGRAGEAYEQYF,TGCAGTGCCAGGGGGCGAGCGGGAGAGGCCTACGAGCAGTACTTC,TRBJ2-7,NA,TRBV20-1,NA
CASKIGYNEQFF,TGTGCCAGCAAGATAGGGTACAATGAGCAGTTCTTC,TRBJ2-1,NA,TRBV6-1,few
CASSLPGAGEAFF,TGTGCCAGCAGCTTGCCGGGGGCGGGGGAAGCTTTCTTT,TRBJ1-1,NA,TRBV5-4,few
CSVVRSGGPTDTQYF,TGCAGCGTTGTTAGGTCGGGGGGACCAACAGATACGCAGTATTTT,TRBJ2-3,TRBD2,TRBV29-1,few
CSTGTGGYNEQFF,TGCAGCACCGGGACAGGGGGGTACAATGAGCAGTTCTTC,TRBJ2-1,TRBD1,TRBV20-1,NA
CASSLGPGTGESEQYF,TGTGCCAGCAGCTTGGGGCCCGGGACAGGGGAATCCGAGCAGTACTTC,TRBJ2-7,TRBD1,TRBV7-9,NA
CASSSRPGLAGVNEQFF,TGCGCCAGCAGCTCACGTCCTGGGCTAGCGGGAGTCAATGAGCAGTTCTTC,TRBJ2-1,TRBD2,TRBV5-1,few
CASSLAASGGLSYNEQFF,TGTGCCAGCAGCTTAGCGGCTAGCGGGGGCCTCTCCTACAATGAGCAGTTCTTC,TRBJ2-1,TRBD2,TRBV7-2,few
CATRRLAVSTDTQYF,TGTGCCACCAGGAGGCTAGCGGTCTCCACAGATACGCAGTATTTT,TRBJ2-3,TRBD2,TRBV15,NA
CASSRDWNTGELFF,TGTGCCAGCAGCCGGGACTGGAACACCGGGGAGCTGTTTTTT,TRBJ2-2,NA,TRBV12-3/TRBV12-4,NA
CSARFENTGELFF,TGCAGTGCTAGATTTGAGAACACCGGGGAGCTGTTTTTT,TRBJ2-2,NA,TRBV20-1,NA
CASSVRGSGANVLTF,TGTGCCAGCAGTGTCAGGGGCTCTGGGGCCAACGTCCTGACTTTC,TRBJ2-6,NA,TRBV6-1,NA
CSARGTSGRARNEQFF,TGCAGTGCTAGGGGGACTAGCGGGAGGGCGAGAAATGAGCAGTTCTTC,TRBJ2-1,TRBD2,TRBV20-1,few
CASSFGSTNSPLHF,TGTGCCAGCAGTTTTGGGTCAACGAATTCACCCCTCCACTTT,TRBJ1-6,NA,TRBV27,few
CASSPSLLADNEQFF,TGCGCCAGCAGCCCATCGCTCCTAGCGGACAATGAGCAGTTCTTC,TRBJ2-1,TRBD2,TRBV5-1,few
CAIRPGWEETQYF,TGTGCCATCAGGCCAGGGTGGGAGGAGACCCAGTACTTC,TRBJ2-5,NA,TRBV10-3,NA
CSARLNYEQYF,TGCAGTGCTAGGCTGAACTACGAGCAATACTTC,TRBJ2-7,NA,TRBV20-1,NA
CASSHRGQGENTGELFF,TGTGCCAGCAGTCATCGGGGACAGGGGGAGAACACCGGGGAGCTGTTTTTT,TRBJ2-2,TRBD1,TRBV6-5,NA
CAWSPSWQTKETQYF,TGTGCCTGGTCCCCCTCGTGGCAGACAAAAGAGACCCAGTACTTC,TRBJ2-5,NA,TRBV30,NA
CASSISGSDTGELFF,TGTGCCAGCAGCATTAGCGGGAGCGACACCGGGGAGCTGTTTTTT,TRBJ2-2,TRBD2,TRBV6-5,NA
CASSKGTGPARLNTEAFF,TGTGCCAGCAGCAAAGGGACAGGGCCCGCTAGGCTGAACACTGAAGCTTTCTTT,TRBJ1-1,NA,TRBV21-1,NA
CSARRDFNNEQFF,TGCAGTGCGCGACGGGACTTCAACAATGAGCAGTTCTTC,TRBJ2-1,NA,TRBV20-1,NA
CASSLEGGEQFF,TGTGCCAGCAGTCTCGAGGGAGGGGAGCAGTTCTTC,TRBJ2-1,TRBD2,TRBV12-3/TRBV12-4,few
CASSQDSGTGAYEQYF,TGTGCCAGCAGCCAAGATTCCGGGACAGGCGCCTACGAGCAGTACTTC,TRBJ2-7,TRBD1,TRBV4-2,NA
CASSQEATPALYNEQFF,TGCGCCAGCAGCCAAGAGGCTACCCCCGCCCTTTACAATGAGCAGTTCTTC,TRBJ2-1,NA,TRBV4-1,few
CASSSGGGYGYTF,TGTGCCAGCAGCTCAGGGGGAGGCTATGGCTACACCTTC,TRBJ1-2,TRBD1,TRBV7-9,NA
CSANRDTSYEQYF,TGCAGTGCCAACCGGGACACCTCCTACGAGCAGTACTTC,TRBJ2-7,NA,TRBV20-1,many
CSATTRTSTGETQYF,TGCAGTGCAACGACCCGGACTAGCACGGGGGAGACCCAGTACTTC,TRBJ2-5,TRBD2,TRBV20-1,few
CASSSSWTGNYEQYF,TGTGCCAGCAGTTCCTCCTGGACAGGGAACTACGAGCAGTACTTC,TRBJ2-7,TRBD1,TRBV27,many
CASSLNYRNEAFF,TGTGCCAGCAGCTTGAACTACAGGAATGAAGCTTTCTTT,TRBJ1-1,NA,TRBV11-1,NA
CASSVDGGNTGELFF,TGTGCCAGCAGCGTTGACGGGGGGAACACCGGGGAGCTGTTTTTT,TRBJ2-2,NA,TRBV9,NA
CSARDLAAGPTYEQYF,TGCAGTGCTAGAGATCTGGCGGCGGGTCCTACCTACGAGCAGTACTTC,TRBJ2-7,NA,TRBV20-1,few
CSVRTGNTYEQYF,TGCAGCGTCCGGACAGGGAACACCTACGAGCAGTACTTC,TRBJ2-7,TRBD1,TRBV29-1,NA